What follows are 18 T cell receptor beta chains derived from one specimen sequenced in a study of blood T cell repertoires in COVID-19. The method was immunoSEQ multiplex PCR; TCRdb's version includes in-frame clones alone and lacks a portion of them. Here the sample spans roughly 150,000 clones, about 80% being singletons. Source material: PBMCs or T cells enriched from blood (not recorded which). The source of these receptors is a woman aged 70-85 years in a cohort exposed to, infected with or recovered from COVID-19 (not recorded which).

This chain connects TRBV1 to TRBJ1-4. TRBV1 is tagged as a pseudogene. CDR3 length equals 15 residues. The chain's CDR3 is CTSSQDWGDREKLFF. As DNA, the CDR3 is TGCACCAGCAGCCAAGATTGGGGGGATCGTGAAAAACTGTTTTTT.

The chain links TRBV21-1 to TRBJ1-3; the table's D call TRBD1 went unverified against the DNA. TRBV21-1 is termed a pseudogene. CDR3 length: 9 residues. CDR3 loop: CHSGNTIYF. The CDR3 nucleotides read TGCCACTCTGGAAACACCATATATTTT.

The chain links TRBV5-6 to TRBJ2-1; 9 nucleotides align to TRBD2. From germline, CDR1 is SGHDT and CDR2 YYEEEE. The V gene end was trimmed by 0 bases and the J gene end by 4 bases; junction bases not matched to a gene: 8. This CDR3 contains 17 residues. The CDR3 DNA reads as TGTGCCAGCAGCTTGGCACGTAGCGGGAGCTTATACAATGAGCAGTTCTTC. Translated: CASSLARSGSLYNEQFF.

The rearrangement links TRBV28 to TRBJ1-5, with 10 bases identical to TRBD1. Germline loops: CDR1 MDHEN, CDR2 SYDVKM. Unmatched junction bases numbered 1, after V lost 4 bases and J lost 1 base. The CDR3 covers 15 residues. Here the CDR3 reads CASSWGQGSNQPQHF. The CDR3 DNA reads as TGTGCCAGCAGTTGGGGACAGGGGAGCAATCAGCCCCAGCATTTT.

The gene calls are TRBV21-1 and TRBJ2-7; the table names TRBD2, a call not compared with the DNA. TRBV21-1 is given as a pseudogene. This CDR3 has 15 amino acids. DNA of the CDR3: TGTGCCAGCAGCCCCCATTGCGGGCTTTCCTACGAGCAGTACTTC. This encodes CASSPHCGLSYEQYF.

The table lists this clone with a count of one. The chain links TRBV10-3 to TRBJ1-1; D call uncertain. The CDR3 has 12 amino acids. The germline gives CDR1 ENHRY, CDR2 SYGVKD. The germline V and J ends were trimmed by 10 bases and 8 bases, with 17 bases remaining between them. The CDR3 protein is CATRGPGREAFF. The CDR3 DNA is TGTGCCACTCGAGGGCCCGGCAGGGAAGCTTTCTTT.

The DNA for the CDR3 is TGCGCCAGCAGCCCCTACCATGGGACTCGGACGAGCGGGGAGCTGTTTTTT. Protein: CASSPYHGTRTSGELFF. V and J are TRBV23-1 and TRBJ2-2; perhaps TRBD2 as D (6 bases). TRBV23-1 is placed among ORFs of uncertain function. Trimming removed 6 bases from V and 7 bases from J, with 24 bases in between. This CDR3 region has 17 residues.

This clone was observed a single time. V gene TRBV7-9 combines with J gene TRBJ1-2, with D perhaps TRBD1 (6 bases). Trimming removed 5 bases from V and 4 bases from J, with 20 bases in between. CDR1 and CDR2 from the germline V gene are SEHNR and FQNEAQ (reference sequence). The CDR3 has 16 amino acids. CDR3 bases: TGTGCCAGCAGCCCGAGGGAGGGGGGCGCTGCCTATGGCTACACCTTC. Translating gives CASSPREGGAAYGYTF.

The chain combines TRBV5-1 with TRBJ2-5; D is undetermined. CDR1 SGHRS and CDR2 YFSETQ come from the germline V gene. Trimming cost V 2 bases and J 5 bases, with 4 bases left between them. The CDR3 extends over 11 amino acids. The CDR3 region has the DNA TGCGCCAGCAGCTTCGTCGAGACCCAGTACTTC. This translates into CASSFVETQYF.

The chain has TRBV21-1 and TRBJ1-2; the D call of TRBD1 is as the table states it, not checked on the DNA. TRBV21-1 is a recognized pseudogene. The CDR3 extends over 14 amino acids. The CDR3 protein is CASSKRFQGYGYTF. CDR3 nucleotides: TGTGCCAGCAGCAAAAGGTTTCAGGGGTATGGCTACACCTTC.

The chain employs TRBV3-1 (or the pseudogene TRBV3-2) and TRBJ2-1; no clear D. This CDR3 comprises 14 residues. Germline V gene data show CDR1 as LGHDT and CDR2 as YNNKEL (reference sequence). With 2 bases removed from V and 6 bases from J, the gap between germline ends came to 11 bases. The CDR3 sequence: CASSQRVAGNEQFF. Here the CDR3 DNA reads TGTGCCAGCAGCCAACGCGTGGCAGGCAATGAGCAGTTCTTC.

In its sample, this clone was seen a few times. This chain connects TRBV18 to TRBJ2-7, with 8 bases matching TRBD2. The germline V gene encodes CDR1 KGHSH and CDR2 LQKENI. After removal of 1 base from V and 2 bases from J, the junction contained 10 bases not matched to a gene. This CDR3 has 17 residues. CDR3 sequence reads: CASSPLMGREEPYEQYF. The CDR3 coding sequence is TGTGCCAGCTCACCACTAATGGGGCGGGAGGAGCCCTACGAGCAGTACTTC.

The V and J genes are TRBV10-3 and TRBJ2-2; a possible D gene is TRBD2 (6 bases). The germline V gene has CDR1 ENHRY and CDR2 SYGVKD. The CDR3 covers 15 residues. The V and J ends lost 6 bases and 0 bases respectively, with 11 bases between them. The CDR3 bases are TGTGCCATCAGGAAAACTAGCCCGAACACCGGGGAGCTGTTTTTT. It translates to CAIRKTSPNTGELFF.

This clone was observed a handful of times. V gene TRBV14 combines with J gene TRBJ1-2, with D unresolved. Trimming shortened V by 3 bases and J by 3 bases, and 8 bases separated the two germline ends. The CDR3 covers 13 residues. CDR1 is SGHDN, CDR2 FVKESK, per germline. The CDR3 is CASSHRGDYGYTF. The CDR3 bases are TGTGCCAGCAGCCACCGGGGTGACTATGGCTACACCTTC.

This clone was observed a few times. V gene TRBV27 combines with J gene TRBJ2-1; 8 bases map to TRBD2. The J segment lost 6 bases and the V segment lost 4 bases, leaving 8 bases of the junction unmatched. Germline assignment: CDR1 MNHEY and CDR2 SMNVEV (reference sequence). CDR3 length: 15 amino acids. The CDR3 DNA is TGTGCCAGCAGTTGGGGACTAGTATTTGCCAATGAGCAGTTCTTC. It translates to CASSWGLVFANEQFF.

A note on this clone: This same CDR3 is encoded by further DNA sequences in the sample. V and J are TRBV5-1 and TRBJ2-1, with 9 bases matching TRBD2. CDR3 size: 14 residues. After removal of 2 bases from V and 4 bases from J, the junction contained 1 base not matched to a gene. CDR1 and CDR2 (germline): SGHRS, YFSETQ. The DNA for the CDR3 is TGCGCCAGCAGCTTAAGCGGGGGGTACAATGAGCAGTTCTTC. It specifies CASSLSGGYNEQFF.

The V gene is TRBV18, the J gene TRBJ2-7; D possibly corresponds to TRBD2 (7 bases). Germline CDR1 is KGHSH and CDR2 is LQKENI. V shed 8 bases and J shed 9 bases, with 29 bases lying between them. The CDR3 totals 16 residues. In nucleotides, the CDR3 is TGTGCCAGCGCCCAAGGGGGGGGTGCTGCCCTACGAGGGCAGTACTTC. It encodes CASAQGGGAALRGQYF.

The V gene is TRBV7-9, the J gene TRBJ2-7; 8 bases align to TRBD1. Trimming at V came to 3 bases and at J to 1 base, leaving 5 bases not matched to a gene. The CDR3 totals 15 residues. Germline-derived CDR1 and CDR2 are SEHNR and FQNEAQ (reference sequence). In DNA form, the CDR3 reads TGTGCCAGCAGCTTGGGACAGGACCCTTCCTACGAGCAGTACTTC. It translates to CASSLGQDPSYEQYF.